This TCR beta chain was captured by sequencing in a study of T-cell memory formation after mild COVID-19. Study results and caveats: Memory from before infection featured some responding clones, which suggests cross-reactive memory joined.

The CDR3 consists of 13 residues. Germline assignment: CDR1 MNHNY and CDR2 SVGAGI (reference sequence). Losses at the gene ends were 7 bases for V and 6 bases for J; bases not matched to a gene: 8. TCRdb reprocessed the 5' RACE reads with MiXCR, giving one entry per CDR3 protein. The repertoire holds roughly 450,000 distinct CDR3 sequences, roughly 17% seen once, with 20% to 25% in the top ten. For this clonotype: Its target is unknown.

This chain links TRBV6-6 with TRBJ2-7, with 8 bases matching TRBD1. The receptor's source is a man between 18 and 35 years old who had mild COVID-19 (a few samples of this study predate the infection). Cell type and time point are not known. The sequenced sample was PBMCs or a T cell subset sorted from them (not recorded which). CDR3 sequence (DNA): TGTGCCAGCAAGGGACAGGCCCTCCTCGAGCAGTACTTC. Its translation is CASKGQALLEQYF.